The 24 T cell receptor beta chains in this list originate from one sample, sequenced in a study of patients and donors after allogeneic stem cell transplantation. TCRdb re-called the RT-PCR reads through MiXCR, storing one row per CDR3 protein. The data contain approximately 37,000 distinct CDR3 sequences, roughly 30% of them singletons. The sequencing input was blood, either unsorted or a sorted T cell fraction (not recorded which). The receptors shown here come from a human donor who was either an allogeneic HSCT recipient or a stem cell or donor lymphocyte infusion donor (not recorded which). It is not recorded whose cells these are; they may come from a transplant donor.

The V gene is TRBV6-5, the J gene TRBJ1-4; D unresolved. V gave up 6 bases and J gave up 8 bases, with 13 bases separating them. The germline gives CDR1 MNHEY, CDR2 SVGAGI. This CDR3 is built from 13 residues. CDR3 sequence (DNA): TGTGCCAGCAGGGTGAATGGTGGCGAAAAACTGTTTTTT. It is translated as CASRVNGGEKLFF.

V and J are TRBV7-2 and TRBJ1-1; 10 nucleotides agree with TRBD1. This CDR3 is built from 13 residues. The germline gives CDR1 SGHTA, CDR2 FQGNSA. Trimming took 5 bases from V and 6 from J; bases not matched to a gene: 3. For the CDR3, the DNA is TGTGCCAGCAGCGGGGACAGGGGCTCTGAAGCTTTCTTT. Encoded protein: CASSGDRGSEAFF.

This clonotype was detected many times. CDR3 in amino acids: CASRNFPENSLNYGYTF. The DNA of the CDR3 is TGTGCCAGTAGAAACTTCCCGGAGAACAGCCTTAACTATGGCTACACCTTC. The chain uses TRBV19 and TRBJ1-2; D remains unclear. The CDR3 loop spans 17 amino acids. Trimming took off 6 bases at V and 1 base at J, with 21 bases between the two ends. Germline V CDR1 and CDR2: LNHDA, SQIVND (reference sequence).

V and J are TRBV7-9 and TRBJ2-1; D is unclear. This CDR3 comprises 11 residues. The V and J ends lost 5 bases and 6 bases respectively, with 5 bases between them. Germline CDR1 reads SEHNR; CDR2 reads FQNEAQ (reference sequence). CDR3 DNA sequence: TGTGCCAGCAGCCCGATCAATGAGCAGTTCTTC. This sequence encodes CASSPINEQFF.

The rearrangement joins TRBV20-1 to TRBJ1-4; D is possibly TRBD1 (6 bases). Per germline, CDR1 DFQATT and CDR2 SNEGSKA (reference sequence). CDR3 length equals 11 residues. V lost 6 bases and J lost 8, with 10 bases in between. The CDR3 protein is CSAPRGEKLFF. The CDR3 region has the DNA TGCAGTGCCCCGAGGGGGGAAAAACTGTTTTTT.

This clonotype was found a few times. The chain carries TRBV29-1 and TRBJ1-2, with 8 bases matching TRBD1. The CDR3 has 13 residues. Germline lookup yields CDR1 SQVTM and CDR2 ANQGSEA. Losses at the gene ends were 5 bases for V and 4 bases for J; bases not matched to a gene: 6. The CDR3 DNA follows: TGCAGCGTTACCTCCGGGACAGGCTATGGCTACACCTTC. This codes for CSVTSGTGYGYTF.

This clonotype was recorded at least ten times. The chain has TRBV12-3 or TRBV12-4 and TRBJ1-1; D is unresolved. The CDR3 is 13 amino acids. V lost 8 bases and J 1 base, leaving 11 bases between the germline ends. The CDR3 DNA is TGTGCCAGCCCGCGACCGGGGAACACTGAAGCTTTCTTT. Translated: CASPRPGNTEAFF.

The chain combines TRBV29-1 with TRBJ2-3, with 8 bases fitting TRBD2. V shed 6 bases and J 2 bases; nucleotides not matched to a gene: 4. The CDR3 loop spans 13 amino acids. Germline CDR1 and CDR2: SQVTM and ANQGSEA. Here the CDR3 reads CSVASGYTDTQYF. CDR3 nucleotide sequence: TGCAGCGTCGCTAGCGGGTACACAGATACGCAGTATTTT.

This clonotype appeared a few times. The CDR3 here is CATTSPLHF. The DNA of the CDR3 is TGTGCCACCACATCACCCCTCCACTTT. The chain links TRBV10-3 to TRBJ1-6, with D uncertain. From germline, CDR1 is ENHRY and CDR2 SYGVKD. The V end was cut by 10 bases, the J end by 10 bases, with 5 bases between. CDR3 length equals 9 residues.

The CDR3 sequence is CAISESMGEQYF. CDR3 nucleotides: TGTGCCATCAGTGAGTCGATGGGCGAGCAGTACTTC. The chain joins TRBV10-3 to TRBJ2-7; D remains unclear. The CDR3 totals 12 residues. V gave up 0 bases and J gave up 6 bases, with 6 bases separating them. Germline V gene sequence: CDR1 ENHRY, CDR2 SYGVKD.

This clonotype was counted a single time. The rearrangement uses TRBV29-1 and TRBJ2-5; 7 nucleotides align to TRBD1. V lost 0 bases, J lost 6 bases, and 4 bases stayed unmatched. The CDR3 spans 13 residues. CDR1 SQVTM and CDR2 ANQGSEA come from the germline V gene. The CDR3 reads CSVEEQGRQTQYF. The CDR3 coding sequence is TGCAGCGTTGAAGAACAGGGGCGGCAGACCCAGTACTTC.

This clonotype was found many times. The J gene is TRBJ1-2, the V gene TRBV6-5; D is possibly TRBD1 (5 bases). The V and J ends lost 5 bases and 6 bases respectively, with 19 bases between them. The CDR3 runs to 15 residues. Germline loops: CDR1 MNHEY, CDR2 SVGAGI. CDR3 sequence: CASSPRVLRGHGYTF. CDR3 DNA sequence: TGTGCCAGCAGTCCGAGGGTTCTTAGGGGTCATGGCTACACCTTC.

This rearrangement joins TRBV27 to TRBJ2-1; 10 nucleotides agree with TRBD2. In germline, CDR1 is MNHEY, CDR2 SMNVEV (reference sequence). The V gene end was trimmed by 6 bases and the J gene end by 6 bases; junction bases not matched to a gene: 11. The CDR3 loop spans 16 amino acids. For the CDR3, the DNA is TGTGCCAGCAGAACATCAGCGGGAGGGCCTGGCAATGAGCAGTTCTTC. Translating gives CASRTSAGGPGNEQFF.

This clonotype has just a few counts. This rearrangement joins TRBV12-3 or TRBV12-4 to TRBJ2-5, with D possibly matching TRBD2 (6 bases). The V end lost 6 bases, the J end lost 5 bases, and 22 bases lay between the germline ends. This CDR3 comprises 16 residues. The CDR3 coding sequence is TGTGCCAGCAGCCCCTTGGGACTTTCGGGAAGGGAGACCCAGTACTTC. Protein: CASSPLGLSGRETQYF.

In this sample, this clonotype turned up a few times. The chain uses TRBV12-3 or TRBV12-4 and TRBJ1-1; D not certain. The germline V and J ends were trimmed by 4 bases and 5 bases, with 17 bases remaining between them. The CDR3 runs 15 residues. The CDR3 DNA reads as TGTGCCAGCAGTTCCCAAGGGAGGGCGGTTACTGAAGCTTTCTTT. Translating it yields CASSSQGRAVTEAFF.

This chain's CDR3 is CSASRTSNQPQHF. CDR3 nucleotides: TGCAGTGCTAGCAGAACGAGCAATCAGCCCCAGCATTTT. The chain carries TRBV20-1 and TRBJ1-5; D is undetermined. The CDR3 runs to 13 residues. V gave up 3 bases and J gave up 1 base, with 7 bases separating them. Germline V gene lookup returns CDR1 DFQATT and CDR2 SNEGSKA (reference sequence).

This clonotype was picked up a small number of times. CDR3 region: CASSSGGGGYTF. The CDR3 DNA reads as TGTGCCAGCAGTTCAGGGGGCGGCGGCTACACCTTC. The rearrangement joins TRBV7-3 to TRBJ1-2; 8 bases match TRBD1. The V gene end was trimmed by 6 bases and the J gene end by 8 bases; junction bases not matched to a gene: 5. Germline CDR1 is SGHTA and CDR2 is FQGTGA. This CDR3 has 12 amino acids.

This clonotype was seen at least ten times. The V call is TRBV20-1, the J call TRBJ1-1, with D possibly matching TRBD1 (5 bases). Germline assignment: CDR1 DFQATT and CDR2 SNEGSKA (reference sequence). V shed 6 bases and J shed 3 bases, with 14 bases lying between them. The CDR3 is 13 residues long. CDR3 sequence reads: CSALAGTDTEAFF. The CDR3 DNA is TGCAGTGCCTTAGCGGGGACCGACACTGAAGCTTTCTTT.

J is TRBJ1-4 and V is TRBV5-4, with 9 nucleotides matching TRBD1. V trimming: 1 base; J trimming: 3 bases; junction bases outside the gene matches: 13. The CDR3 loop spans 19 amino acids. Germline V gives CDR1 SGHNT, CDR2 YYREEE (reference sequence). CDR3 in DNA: TGTGCCAGCAGCTTGAACCGAGCCGGGACAGGGCGGGCTAATGAAAAACTGTTTTTT. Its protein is CASSLNRAGTGRANEKLFF.

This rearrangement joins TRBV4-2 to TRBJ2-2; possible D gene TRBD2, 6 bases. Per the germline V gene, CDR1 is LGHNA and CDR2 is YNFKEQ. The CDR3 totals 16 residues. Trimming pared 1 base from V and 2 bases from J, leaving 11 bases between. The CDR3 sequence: CASSQVGGTNTGELFF. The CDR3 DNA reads TGTGCCAGCAGCCAAGTTGGCGGGACTAACACCGGGGAGCTGTTTTTT.

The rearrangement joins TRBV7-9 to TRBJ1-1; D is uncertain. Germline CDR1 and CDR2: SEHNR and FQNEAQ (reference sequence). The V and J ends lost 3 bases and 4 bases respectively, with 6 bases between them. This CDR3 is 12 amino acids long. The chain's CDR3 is CASSFWSTEAFF. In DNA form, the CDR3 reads TGTGCCAGCAGCTTCTGGAGCACTGAAGCTTTCTTT.

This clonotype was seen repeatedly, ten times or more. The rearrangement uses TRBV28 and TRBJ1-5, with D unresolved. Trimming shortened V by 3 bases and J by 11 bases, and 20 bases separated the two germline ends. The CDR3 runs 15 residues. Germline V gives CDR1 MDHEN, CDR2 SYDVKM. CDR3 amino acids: CASSFNGPLQWTQHF. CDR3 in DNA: TGTGCCAGCAGTTTTAATGGGCCCCTTCAATGGACCCAGCATTTT.

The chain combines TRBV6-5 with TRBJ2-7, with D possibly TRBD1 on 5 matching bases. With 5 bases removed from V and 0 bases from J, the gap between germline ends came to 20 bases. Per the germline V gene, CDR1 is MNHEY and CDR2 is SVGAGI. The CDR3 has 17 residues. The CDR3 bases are TGTGCCAGCAGTAGATCCTTGCTGGACAAGAGCTCCTACGAGCAGTACTTC. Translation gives CASSRSLLDKSSYEQYF.

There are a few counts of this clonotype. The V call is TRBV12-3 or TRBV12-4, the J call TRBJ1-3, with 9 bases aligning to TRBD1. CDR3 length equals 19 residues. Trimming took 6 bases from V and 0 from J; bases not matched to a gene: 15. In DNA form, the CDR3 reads TGTGCCAGCAGCACTCCTTCCGGGACAGGGAGACTCTCTGGAAACACCATATATTTT. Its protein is CASSTPSGTGRLSGNTIYF.